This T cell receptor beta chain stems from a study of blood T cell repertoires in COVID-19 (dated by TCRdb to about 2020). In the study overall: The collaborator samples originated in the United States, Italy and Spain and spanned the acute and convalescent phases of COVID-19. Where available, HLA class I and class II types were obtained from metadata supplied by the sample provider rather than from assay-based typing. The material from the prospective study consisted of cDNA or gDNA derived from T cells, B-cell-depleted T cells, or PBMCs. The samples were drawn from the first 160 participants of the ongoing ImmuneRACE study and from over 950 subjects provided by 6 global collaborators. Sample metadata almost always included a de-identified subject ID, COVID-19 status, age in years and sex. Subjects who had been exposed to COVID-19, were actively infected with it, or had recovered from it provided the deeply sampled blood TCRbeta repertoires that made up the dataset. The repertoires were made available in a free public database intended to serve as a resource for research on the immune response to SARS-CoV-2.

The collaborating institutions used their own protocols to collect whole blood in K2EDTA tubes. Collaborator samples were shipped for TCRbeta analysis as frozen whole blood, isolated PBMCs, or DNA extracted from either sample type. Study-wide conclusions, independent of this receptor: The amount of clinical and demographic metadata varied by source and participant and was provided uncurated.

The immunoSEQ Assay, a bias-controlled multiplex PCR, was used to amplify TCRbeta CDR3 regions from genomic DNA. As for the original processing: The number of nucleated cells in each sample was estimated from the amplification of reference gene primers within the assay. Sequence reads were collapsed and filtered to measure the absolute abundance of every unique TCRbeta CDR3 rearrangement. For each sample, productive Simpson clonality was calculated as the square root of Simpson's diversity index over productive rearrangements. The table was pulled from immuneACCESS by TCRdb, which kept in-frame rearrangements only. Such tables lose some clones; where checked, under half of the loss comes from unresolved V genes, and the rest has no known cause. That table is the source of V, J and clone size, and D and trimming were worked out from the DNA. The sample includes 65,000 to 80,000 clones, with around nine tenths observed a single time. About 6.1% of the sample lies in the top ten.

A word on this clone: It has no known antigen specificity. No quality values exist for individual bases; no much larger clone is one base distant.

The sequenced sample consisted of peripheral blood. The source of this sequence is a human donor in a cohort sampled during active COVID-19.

This receptor has the CDR3 CASSHIRDKNIQYF. The nucleotide sequence is given as TGCGCCAGCAGCCACATACGAGACAAAAACATTCAGTACTTC. The rearranged segments are TRBV4-1 and TRBJ2-4; no D gene call is confident. From the cysteine through the phenylalanine, the CDR3 covers 14 amino acids. Only the CDR3 part of the read is kept: 42 bases, read in frame from the first base. V loses 3 bases, J loses 3 bases, and the germline ends lie 9 bases apart. The germline V gene sets CDR1 to MGHRA and CDR2 to YSYEKL.